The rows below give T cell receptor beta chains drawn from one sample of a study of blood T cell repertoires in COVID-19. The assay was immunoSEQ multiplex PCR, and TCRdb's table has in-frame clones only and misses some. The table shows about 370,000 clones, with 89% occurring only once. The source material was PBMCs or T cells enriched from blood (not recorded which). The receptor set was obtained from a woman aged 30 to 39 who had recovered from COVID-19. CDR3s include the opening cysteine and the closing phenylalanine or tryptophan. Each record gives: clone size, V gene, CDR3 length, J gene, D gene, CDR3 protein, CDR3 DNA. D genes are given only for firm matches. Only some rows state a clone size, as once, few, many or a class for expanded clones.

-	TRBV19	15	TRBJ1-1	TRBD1	CASSISAGGHTEAFF	TGTGCCAGTAGTATAAGTGCAGGGGGTCACACTGAAGCTTTCTTT
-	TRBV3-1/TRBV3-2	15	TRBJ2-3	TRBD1	CASSVDRASTDTQYF	TGTGCCAGCAGCGTGGACAGGGCTAGCACAGATACGCAGTATTTT
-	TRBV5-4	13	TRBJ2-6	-	CASSLAGANVLTF	TGTGCCAGCAGCTTGGCAGGGGCCAACGTCCTGACTTTC
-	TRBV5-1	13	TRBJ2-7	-	CASSVTESYEQYF	TGCGCCAGCAGCGTTACAGAAAGCTACGAGCAGTACTTC
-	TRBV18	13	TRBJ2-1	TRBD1	CASSPDRVREQFF	TGTGCCAGCTCACCGGACAGGGTCCGAGAGCAGTTCTTC
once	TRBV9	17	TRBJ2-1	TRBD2	CASSLSWTSGPYNEQFF	TGTGCCAGCAGCCTATCGTGGACTAGCGGGCCCTACAATGAGCAGTTCTTC
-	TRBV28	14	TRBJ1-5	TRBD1	CASNVRQGNQPQHF	TGTGCCAGCAACGTTAGACAGGGTAATCAGCCCCAGCATTTT
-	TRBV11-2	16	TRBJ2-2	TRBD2	CASSPSSGVFTGELFF	TGTGCCAGCAGCCCGTCTAGCGGGGTTTTTACCGGGGAGCTGTTTTTT
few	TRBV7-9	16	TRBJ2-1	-	CASSLIIGGPSNEQFF	TGTGCCAGCAGCTTAATTATTGGTGGGCCAAGCAATGAGCAGTTCTTC
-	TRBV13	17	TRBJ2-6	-	CASSLARGAAGANVLTF	TGTGCCAGCAGCTTAGCGCGGGGAGCAGCTGGGGCCAACGTCCTGACTTTC
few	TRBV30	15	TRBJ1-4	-	CAWSVQGGPNEKLFF	TGTGCCTGGAGTGTACAGGGCGGTCCTAATGAAAAACTGTTTTTT
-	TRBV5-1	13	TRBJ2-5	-	CASSSGDVETQYF	TGCGCCAGCAGCTCAGGCGATGTCGAGACCCAGTACTTC
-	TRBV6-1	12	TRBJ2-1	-	CASSEARREQFF	TGTGCCAGCAGTGAAGCCAGGCGCGAGCAGTTCTTC
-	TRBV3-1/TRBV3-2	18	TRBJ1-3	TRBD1	CASSQDPPGQGSGNTIYF	TGTGCCAGCAGCCAAGATCCCCCGGGACAGGGCTCTGGAAACACCATATATTTT
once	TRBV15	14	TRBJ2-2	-	CATSRGANTGELFF	TGTGCCACCAGCAGAGGAGCGAACACCGGGGAGCTGTTTTTT
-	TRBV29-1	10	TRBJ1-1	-	CSVNLREAFF	TGCAGCGTTAACCTGCGCGAAGCTTTCTTT
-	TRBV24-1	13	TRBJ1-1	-	CATKGPRDTEAFF	TGTGCCACCAAGGGGCCAAGGGACACTGAAGCTTTCTTT
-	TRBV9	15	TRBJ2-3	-	CASSVSRTGGDTQYF	TGTGCCAGCAGCGTAAGTCGCACAGGTGGAGATACGCAGTATTTT
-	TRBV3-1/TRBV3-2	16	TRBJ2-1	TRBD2	CASSQVRERGDNEQFF	TGTGCCAGCAGCCAAGTGCGCGAGCGGGGGGACAATGAGCAGTTCTTC
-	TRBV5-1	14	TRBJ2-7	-	CASSVAGGTYEQYF	TGCGCCAGCAGCGTCGCCGGGGGTACCTACGAGCAGTACTTC
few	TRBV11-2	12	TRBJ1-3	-	CASSLSGNTIYF	TGTGCCAGCAGCCTCTCTGGAAACACCATATATTTT
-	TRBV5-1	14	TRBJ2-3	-	CASRRGFGTDTQYF	TGCGCCAGCCGTCGGGGGTTCGGCACAGATACGCAGTATTTT
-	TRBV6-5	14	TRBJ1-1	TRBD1	CATSVKGQGTEAFF	TGTGCCACCTCTGTTAAGGGACAGGGAACTGAAGCTTTCTTT
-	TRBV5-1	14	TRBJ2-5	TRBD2	CASRESDGGETQYF	TGCGCCAGCAGGGAGTCCGACGGGGGGGAGACCCAGTACTTC
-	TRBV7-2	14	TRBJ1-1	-	CASSLAQGESGAFF	TGTGCCAGCAGCTTAGCACAGGGCGAATCGGGAGCTTTCTTT